Listed here are 12 T cell receptor beta chains from one sample, sequenced in a study of blood T cell repertoires in COVID-19. Generated by immunoSEQ multiplex PCR, the TCRdb table keeps only in-frame clones and is missing some. The sample yields about 110,000 clones, over 70% seen once. Specimen: peripheral blood. All receptors come from a human donor with acute or convalescent COVID-19. The donor label of this sample is uncertain.

The chain combines TRBV6-2 or TRBV6-3 with TRBJ1-3; D unclear. Germline assignment: CDR1 MNHEY and CDR2 SVGEGT. V shed 2 bases and J shed 4 bases, with 6 bases lying between them. CDR3 length: 13 residues. CDR3 sequence reads: CASSYNRGNTIYF. The CDR3 nucleotides are TGTGCCAGCAGTTACAACAGAGGAAACACCATATATTTT.

This sequence joins TRBV23-1 and TRBJ1-6; D is undetermined. TRBV23-1 is annotated as an ORF whose role is uncertain. V was shortened by 1 base and J by 8 bases, with 21 bases between the two germline ends. There are 18 residues in the CDR3. The CDR3, as DNA: TGCGCCAGCAGTCAATTAGTCCGATCCTATGGAGTCTATTCACCCCTCCACTTT. Its translation: CASSQLVRSYGVYSPLHF.

V usage is TRBV30 and J usage is TRBJ1-4; the match to TRBD1 covers 8 bases. Germline V CDR1 and CDR2: GTSNPN, SVGIG (reference sequence). The CDR3 runs 14 residues. V was pared by 2 bases and J by 8 bases, with 7 bases of the junction left unmatched. The CDR3 sequence: CAWSKRPGGEKLFF. The CDR3 DNA reads TGTGCCTGGAGTAAGCGCCCAGGGGGCGAAAAACTGTTTTTT.

This clone was found a few times. The chain links TRBV7-2 to TRBJ2-5; 10 bases match TRBD1. The CDR3 spans 15 residues. The germline gives CDR1 SGHTA, CDR2 FQGNSA. With 1 base clipped from V and 4 bases from J, the junction kept 3 bases outside the gene matches. As DNA, the CDR3 is TGTGCCAGCAGCTTAGTAGGGGACAGGGGAGAGACCCAGTACTTC. This translates into CASSLVGDRGETQYF.

The CDR3 is CASSRKSQGNTEAFF. In DNA form, the CDR3 reads TGTGCCAGCAGCCGAAAATCACAGGGAAACACTGAAGCTTTCTTT. The chain couples TRBV13 to TRBJ1-1; tentatively, D is TRBD1 (6 bases). Per the germline V gene, CDR1 is PRHDT and CDR2 is FYEKMQ (reference sequence). Trimming cost V 5 bases and J 2 bases, with 15 bases left between them. The CDR3 consists of 15 residues.

The CDR3 spells CASSYSQVSNSPLHF. The CDR3 DNA is TGTGCCAGCAGTTACTCTCAGGTCTCTAATTCACCCCTCCACTTT. The chain employs TRBV6-5 and TRBJ1-6; no clear D. CDR1 is MNHEY, CDR2 SVGAGI, per germline. V gave up 0 bases and J gave up 6 bases, with 9 bases separating them. The CDR3 extends over 15 amino acids.

In its sample, this clone was seen a few times. This chain uses TRBV25-1 with TRBJ1-3; D call uncertain. The germline V gene has CDR1 MGHDK and CDR2 SYGVNS. The CDR3 has 17 residues. The V gene lost 2 bases and the J gene lost 0 bases, with 14 bases spanning the gap. The CDR3 sequence is CASSEIWRSFSGNTIYF. CDR3 bases: TGTGCCAGCAGTGAAATTTGGAGGTCCTTCTCTGGAAACACCATATATTTT.

This chain connects TRBV19 to TRBJ1-5; D unresolved. Germline CDR1 LNHDA, CDR2 SQIVND (reference sequence). The CDR3 runs to 14 residues. V was shortened by 1 base and J by 4 bases, with 8 bases between the two germline ends. The CDR3 nucleotides read TGTGCCAGTAGTATAGGAGGGCTTAATCAGCCCCAGCATTTT. This encodes CASSIGGLNQPQHF.

The rearrangement links TRBV2 to TRBJ1-2; 8 nucleotides agree with TRBD1. Germline-derived CDR1 and CDR2 are SNHLY and FYNNEI. V shed 6 bases, J shed 4 bases, and the junction held 4 bases outside the gene matches. The CDR3 contains 13 residues. CDR3 residues: CASRTGVIYGYTF. The CDR3 nucleotides read TGTGCCAGCAGGACAGGGGTCATCTATGGCTACACCTTC.

This sequence joins TRBV7-2 and TRBJ2-1, with a possible D match to TRBD1 (5 bases). Trimming pared 4 bases from V and 7 bases from J, leaving 17 bases between. The CDR3 has 15 amino acids. Germline lookup yields CDR1 SGHTA and CDR2 FQGNSA. CDR3 DNA: TGTGCCAGCAGCTCTCGCAGGGCGAATCGAAATGAGCAGTTCTTC. As protein: CASSSRRANRNEQFF.

A few counts support this clone. The gene calls are TRBV2 and TRBJ1-2; 8 positions match TRBD1. V gave up 5 bases and J gave up 6 bases; unmatched junction bases: 5. Per the germline V gene, CDR1 is SNHLY and CDR2 is FYNNEI. This CDR3 comprises 13 residues. The DNA for the CDR3 is TGTGCCAGCAGTCCCCGGGACAGGAATGGCTACACCTTC. This codes for CASSPRDRNGYTF.

The chain is built from TRBV4-1 and TRBJ1-5; D gene uncertain. CDR1 MGHRA and CDR2 YSYEKL come from the germline V gene. The V end was cut by 0 bases, the J end by 3 bases, with 9 bases between. This CDR3 has 15 amino acids. CDR3 amino acids: CASSQERQPNQPQHF. CDR3 coding DNA: TGCGCCAGCAGCCAAGAGCGGCAGCCCAATCAGCCCCAGCATTTT.